The T cell receptor beta chain described here comes from a study of OX40 agonist ivuxolimab in advanced cancers. On the study more broadly: Patients in dose escalation had liver, melanoma, kidney or head and neck cancers. Checkpoint inhibitors had been given previously to about 40% of patients. Regarding the study as a whole: With doses of 0.1 to 3.0 mg/kg, CD4+ and CD8+ blood T cells had undergone clonal expansion by week 6. Relative to CD4+, CD8+ T cells held more expanded clones on average.

TCRdb's table, derived via immunoSEQ multiplex PCR, lists solely in-frame clones and lacks some. The profile shows around 45,000 clones, 80% to 90% of them singletons. This clone has just one count. Its antigen is unidentified. Trimming pared 7 bases from V and 9 bases from J, leaving 22 bases between. The CDR3 sequence is 15 residues long. Germline CDR1 is SNHLY and CDR2 is FYNNEI. The sample here was CD4+ or CD8+ T cells sorted from blood, taken in a trial of the OX40 agonist ivuxolimab. The source of this sequence is an adult with an advanced solid tumor such as melanoma, head and neck, liver or kidney cancer. The chain carries TRBV2 and TRBJ2-1; D possibly corresponds to TRBD1 (6 bases). The CDR3 coding sequence is TGTGCCAGCACCACAGGGCCGGGCAGACTTGGTGAGCAGTTCTTC. Residues: CASTTGPGRLGEQFF. The complete variable domain, with remaining parts taken from reference TRBV2 and TRBJ2-1, reads EPEVTQTPSHQVTQMGQEVILRCVPISNHLYFYWYRQILGQKVEFLVSFYNNEISEKSEIFDDQFSVERPDGSNFTLKIRSTKLEDSAMYFCASTTGPGRLGEQFFGPGTRLTVL.